This T cell receptor (beta chain) was identified during a study of blood T cell repertoires in COVID-19. V was pared by 1 base and J by 2 bases, with 3 bases between. This CDR3 is built from 12 residues. Per germline, CDR1 SGHRS and CDR2 YFSETQ. Clones were read by immunoSEQ multiplex PCR, and TCRdb kept only the in-frame ones, dropping some. Of approximately 230,000 clones in the sample, just under 85% were seen once. The source material was peripheral blood. This TCR was recovered from an elderly man with acute or convalescent COVID-19. The genes are TRBV5-1 and TRBJ2-5; D is uncertain. CDR3 residues: CASSLQQETQYF. The CDR3 DNA reads TGCGCCAGCAGCTTGCAACAAGAGACCCAGTACTTC. The whole variable domain, remainder taken from reference TRBV5-1 and TRBJ2-5, is KAGVTQTPRYLIKTRGQQVTLSCSPISGHRSVSWYQQTPGQGLQFLFEYFSETQRNKGNFPGRFSGRQFSNSRSEMNVSTLELGDSALYLCASSLQQETQYFGPGTRLLVL.